This section outlines one T cell receptor (beta chain) sequence together with its context. The antigen is unknown. The sample originates from a study of post-analysis software for immune sequencing data. Across the study: Both relapsing-remitting and secondary progressive multiple sclerosis featured among the disease courses, as did progressive-relapsing multiple sclerosis.

CDR1 is WSHSY and CDR2 is SAAADI in the germline V gene. The CDR3 has 11 amino acids. Trimming left V 1 base short and J 6 bases short, with 3 bases between. Findings and limits, study-wide: Normalized Chao1 diversity was significantly lower in multiple sclerosis patients than in controls. With TRBV5-6, TRBV5-1 and TRBV20-1 included, 4 or 5 TRBV segments were more frequent in patients than in controls.

Prepared libraries of TCR beta cDNA carried unique molecular identifiers. TCRdb itself ran the PCR reads through MiXCR, one entry per CDR3 protein. The repertoire holds 650,000 to 850,000 distinct CDR3 sequences, with around 53% as singletons. The receptor was isolated from a girl under 18 with multiple sclerosis. The sequencing input was blood. The rearrangement uses TRBV10-2 and TRBJ1-1; D not resolved. The CDR3 nucleotides are TGCGCCAGCAGTGAGTGGCCTGAAGCTTTCTTT. Translating gives CASSEWPEAFF.